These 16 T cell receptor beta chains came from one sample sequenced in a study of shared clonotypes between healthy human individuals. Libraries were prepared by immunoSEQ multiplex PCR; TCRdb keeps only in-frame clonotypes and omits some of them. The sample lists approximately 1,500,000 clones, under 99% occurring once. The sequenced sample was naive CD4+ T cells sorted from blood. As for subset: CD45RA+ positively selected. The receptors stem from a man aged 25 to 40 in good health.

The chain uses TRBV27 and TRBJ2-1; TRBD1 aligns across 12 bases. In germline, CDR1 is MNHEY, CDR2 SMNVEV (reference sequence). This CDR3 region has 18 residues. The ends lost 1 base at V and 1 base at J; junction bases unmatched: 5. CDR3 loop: CASSLWGTGGASYNEQFF. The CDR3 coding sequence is TGTGCCAGCAGTTTATGGGGGACAGGGGGCGCATCCTACAATGAGCAGTTCTTC.

The CDR3 nucleotides are TGCGCCAGCAGCTTAAGGGCTAGCGGAAACAATGAGCAGTTCTTC. It specifies CASSLRASGNNEQFF. The chain carries TRBV4-3 and TRBJ2-1, with 7 nucleotides matching TRBD2. CDR3 length: 15 amino acids. The trim removed 5 bases at V and 5 bases at J, leaving 9 bases unmatched. From germline, CDR1 is LGHNA and CDR2 YSLEER.

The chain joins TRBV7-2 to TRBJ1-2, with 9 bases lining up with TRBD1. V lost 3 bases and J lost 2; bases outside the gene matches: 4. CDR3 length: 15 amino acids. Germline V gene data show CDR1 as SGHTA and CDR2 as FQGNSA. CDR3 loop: CASSFDRGRNYGYTF. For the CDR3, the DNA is TGTGCCAGCAGCTTCGACAGGGGGAGGAACTATGGCTACACCTTC.

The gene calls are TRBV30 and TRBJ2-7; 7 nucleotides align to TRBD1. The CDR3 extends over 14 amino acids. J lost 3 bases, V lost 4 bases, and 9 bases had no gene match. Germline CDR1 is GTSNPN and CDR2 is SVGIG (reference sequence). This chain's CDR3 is CAWNGETGNYEQYF. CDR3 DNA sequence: TGTGCCTGGAACGGGGAGACAGGGAACTACGAGCAGTACTTC.

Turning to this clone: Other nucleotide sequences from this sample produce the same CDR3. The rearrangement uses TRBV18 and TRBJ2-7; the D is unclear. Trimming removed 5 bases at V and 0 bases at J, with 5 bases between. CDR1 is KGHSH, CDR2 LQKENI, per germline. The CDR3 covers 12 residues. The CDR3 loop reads CASSSSSYEQYF. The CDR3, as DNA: TGTGCCAGCTCATCAAGCTCCTACGAGCAGTACTTC.

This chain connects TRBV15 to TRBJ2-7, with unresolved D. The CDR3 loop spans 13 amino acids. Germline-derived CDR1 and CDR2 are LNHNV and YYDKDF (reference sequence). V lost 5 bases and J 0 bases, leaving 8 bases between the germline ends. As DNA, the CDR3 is TGTGCCACCAGCGCTTCTCCCTCCTACGAGCAGTACTTC. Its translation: CATSASPSYEQYF.

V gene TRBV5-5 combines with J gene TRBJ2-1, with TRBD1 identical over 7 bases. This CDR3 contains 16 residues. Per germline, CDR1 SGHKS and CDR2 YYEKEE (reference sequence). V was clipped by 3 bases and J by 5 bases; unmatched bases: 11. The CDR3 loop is CASSSGQSDPNNEQFF. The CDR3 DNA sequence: TGTGCCAGCAGCTCGGGACAGTCGGACCCGAACAATGAGCAGTTCTTC.

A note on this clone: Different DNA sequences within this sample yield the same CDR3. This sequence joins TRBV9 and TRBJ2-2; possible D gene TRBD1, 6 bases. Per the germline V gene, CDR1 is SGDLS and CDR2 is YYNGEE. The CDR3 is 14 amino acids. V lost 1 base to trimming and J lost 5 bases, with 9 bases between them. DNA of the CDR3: TGTGCCAGCAGCGTAACAGGGAATACCGGGGAGCTGTTTTTT. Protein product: CASSVTGNTGELFF. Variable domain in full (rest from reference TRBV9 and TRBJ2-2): DSGVTQTPKHLITATGQRVTLRCSPRSGDLSVYWYQQSLDQGLQFLIQYYNGEERAKGNILERFSAQQFPDLHSELNLSSLELGDSALYFCASSVTGNTGELFFGEGSRLTVL.

This chain's CDR3 is CASSPGHPNTGELFF. Here the CDR3 DNA reads TGTGCCAGCAGCCCGGGACACCCGAACACCGGGGAGCTGTTTTTT. The chain couples TRBV6-6 to TRBJ2-2, with D perhaps TRBD1 (6 bases). The germline gives CDR1 MNHNY, CDR2 SVGAGI (reference sequence). CDR3 size: 15 residues. Trimming took off 6 bases at V and 0 bases at J, with 11 bases between the two ends.

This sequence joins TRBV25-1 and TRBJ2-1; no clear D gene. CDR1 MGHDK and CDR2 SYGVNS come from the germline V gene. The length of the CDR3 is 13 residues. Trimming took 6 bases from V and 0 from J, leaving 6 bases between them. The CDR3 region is CASRSSSYNEQFF. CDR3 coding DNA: TGTGCCAGCAGATCAAGCTCCTACAATGAGCAGTTCTTC.

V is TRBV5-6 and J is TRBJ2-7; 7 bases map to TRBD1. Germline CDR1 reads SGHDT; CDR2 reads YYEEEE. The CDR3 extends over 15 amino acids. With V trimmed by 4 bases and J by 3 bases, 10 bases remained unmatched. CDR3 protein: CASSLKGGTVYEQYF. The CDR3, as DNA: TGTGCCAGCAGCCTGAAAGGGGGCACCGTCTACGAGCAGTACTTC.

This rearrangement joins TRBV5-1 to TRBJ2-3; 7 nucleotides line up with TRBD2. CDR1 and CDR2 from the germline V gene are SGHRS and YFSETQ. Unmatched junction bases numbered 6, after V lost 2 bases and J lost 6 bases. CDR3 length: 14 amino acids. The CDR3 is CASSFPGGMDTQYF. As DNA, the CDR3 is TGCGCCAGCAGCTTCCCGGGAGGAATGGATACGCAGTATTTT.

DNA for the CDR3: TGTGCCCCACCGGGGTTGGGGCTAGCCAAAAACATTCAGTACTTC. Translating it yields CAPPGLGLAKNIQYF. The V gene is TRBV10-3, the J gene TRBJ2-4; D possibly uses TRBD1 or TRBD2 (5 bases each). The CDR3 totals 15 residues. Germline assignment: CDR1 ENHRY and CDR2 SYGVKD. Trimming took off 11 bases at V and 0 bases at J, with 17 bases between the two ends.

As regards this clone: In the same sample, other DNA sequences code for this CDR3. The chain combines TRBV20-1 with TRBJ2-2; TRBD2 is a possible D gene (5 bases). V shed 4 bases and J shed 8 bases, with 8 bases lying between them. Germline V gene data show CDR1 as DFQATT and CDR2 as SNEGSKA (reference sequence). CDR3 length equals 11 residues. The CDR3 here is CSATGSGELFF. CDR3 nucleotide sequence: TGCAGTGCTACGGGAAGTGGGGAGCTGTTTTTT.

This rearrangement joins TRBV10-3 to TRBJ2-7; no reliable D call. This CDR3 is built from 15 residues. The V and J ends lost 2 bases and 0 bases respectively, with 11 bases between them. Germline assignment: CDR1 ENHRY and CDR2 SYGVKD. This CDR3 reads CAISEGPRSSYEQYF. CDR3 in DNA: TGTGCCATCAGTGAGGGTCCAAGGAGCTCCTACGAGCAGTACTTC.

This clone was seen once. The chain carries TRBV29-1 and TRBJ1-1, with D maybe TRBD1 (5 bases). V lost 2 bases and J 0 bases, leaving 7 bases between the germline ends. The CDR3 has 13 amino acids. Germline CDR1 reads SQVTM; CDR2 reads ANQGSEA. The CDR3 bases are TGCAGCGTTGAAACGGGACTGAACACTGAAGCTTTCTTT. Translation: CSVETGLNTEAFF. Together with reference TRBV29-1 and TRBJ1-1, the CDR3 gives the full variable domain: SAVISQKPSRDICQRGTSLTIQCQVDSQVTMMFWYRQQPGQSLTLIATANQGSEATYESGFVIDKFPISRPNLTFSTLTVSNMSPEDSSIYLCSVETGLNTEAFFGQGTRLTVV.